Listed below are T cell receptor beta chains from one sample, sequenced in a study of T cell repertoires in cytomegalovirus infection. TCRdb fed the reads into MiXCR, producing one record per CDR3 protein. The sample has hundreds of thousands of distinct CDR3 sequences, less than 20% seen once. What was sequenced was PBMCs. All receptors derive from a human donor in good health (CMV status not recorded). Some clones in this sample may be carry-over from other donors' samples. Each CDR3 is given with its conserved first and last residue. Fields, in order: CDR3 length, J gene, D gene, V gene, CDR3 protein. The D gene is left open where the match is weak.

CDR3 length: 12; J gene: TRBJ1-5; D gene: -; V gene: TRBV19; CDR3 protein: CASTTGRQPQHF
CDR3 length: 14; J gene: TRBJ1-2; D gene: -; V gene: TRBV19; CDR3 protein: CASRIGDIDYGYTF
CDR3 length: 14; J gene: TRBJ2-5; D gene: TRBD1; V gene: TRBV20-1; CDR3 protein: CSAKKGQGPETQYF
CDR3 length: 14; J gene: TRBJ2-5; D gene: -; V gene: TRBV20-1; CDR3 protein: CSTYSGETQETQYF
CDR3 length: 14; J gene: TRBJ1-1; D gene: -; V gene: TRBV18; CDR3 protein: CASSPDWTNTEAFF
CDR3 length: 19; J gene: TRBJ1-1; D gene: TRBD1; V gene: TRBV7-2; CDR3 protein: CASSSTPGQKFSMNTEAFF
CDR3 length: 15; J gene: TRBJ2-7; D gene: -; V gene: TRBV6-1; CDR3 protein: CAASISQGGPYEQYF
CDR3 length: 15; J gene: TRBJ1-5; D gene: TRBD1; V gene: TRBV7-8; CDR3 protein: CASSSTGQGDQPQHF
CDR3 length: 14; J gene: TRBJ2-7; D gene: -; V gene: TRBV7-2; CDR3 protein: CASSLGPAGYEQYF
CDR3 length: 14; J gene: TRBJ2-1; D gene: -; V gene: TRBV11-3; CDR3 protein: CASSHRLSNNEQFF
CDR3 length: 16; J gene: TRBJ1-6; D gene: -; V gene: TRBV4-2; CDR3 protein: CASSQPTGAHNSPLHF
CDR3 length: 14; J gene: TRBJ2-5; D gene: TRBD2; V gene: TRBV28; CDR3 protein: CASRGLASLGTQYF
CDR3 length: 14; J gene: TRBJ2-4; D gene: -; V gene: TRBV12-3/TRBV12-4; CDR3 protein: CASRPTGTKNIQYF
CDR3 length: 17; J gene: TRBJ2-1; D gene: TRBD2; V gene: TRBV20-1; CDR3 protein: CSARDSLAGGRRNEQFF
CDR3 length: 12; J gene: TRBJ2-5; D gene: -; V gene: TRBV10-3; CDR3 protein: CAISGRQETQYF
CDR3 length: 14; J gene: TRBJ2-7; D gene: TRBD2; V gene: TRBV6-5; CDR3 protein: CASRLASGGYEQYF
CDR3 length: 16; J gene: TRBJ2-5; D gene: TRBD2; V gene: TRBV2; CDR3 protein: CASSRLAGASWETQYF
CDR3 length: 14; J gene: TRBJ2-1; D gene: TRBD1; V gene: TRBV20-1; CDR3 protein: CSARDRGLYNEQFF
CDR3 length: 12; J gene: TRBJ1-6; D gene: -; V gene: TRBV19; CDR3 protein: CASSMLDSPLHF
CDR3 length: 13; J gene: TRBJ2-7; D gene: -; V gene: TRBV7-2; CDR3 protein: CASSLGRMYEQYF
CDR3 length: 15; J gene: TRBJ1-2; D gene: TRBD1; V gene: TRBV12-3/TRBV12-4; CDR3 protein: CASSYGGQGAGGYTF
CDR3 length: 17; J gene: TRBJ1-4; D gene: -; V gene: TRBV28; CDR3 protein: CASSLWWAVGANEKLFF
CDR3 length: 16; J gene: TRBJ1-5; D gene: TRBD1; V gene: TRBV20-1; CDR3 protein: CSARDLRWTGEQPQHF
CDR3 length: 13; J gene: TRBJ2-5; D gene: -; V gene: TRBV7-9; CDR3 protein: CASSLGAAADQYF
CDR3 length: 18; J gene: TRBJ2-3; D gene: TRBD2; V gene: TRBV20-1; CDR3 protein: CSARDVRASGTSTDTQYF
CDR3 length: 14; J gene: TRBJ2-1; D gene: -; V gene: TRBV19; CDR3 protein: CASSIYDSINEQFF
CDR3 length: 17; J gene: TRBJ2-5; D gene: -; V gene: TRBV7-6; CDR3 protein: CASSLLVAGMGLETQYF
CDR3 length: 12; J gene: TRBJ1-4; D gene: -; V gene: TRBV20-1; CDR3 protein: CSARGKSEKLFF
CDR3 length: 17; J gene: TRBJ1-1; D gene: TRBD1; V gene: TRBV10-3; CDR3 protein: CAIRTEVGTGTNTEAFF
CDR3 length: 15; J gene: TRBJ1-1; D gene: TRBD1; V gene: TRBV12-3/TRBV12-4; CDR3 protein: CASTSLTGSNTEAFF
CDR3 length: 18; J gene: TRBJ2-1; D gene: TRBD2; V gene: TRBV7-2; CDR3 protein: CASSLAYPIAGAYNEQFF
CDR3 length: 14; J gene: TRBJ2-7; D gene: TRBD1; V gene: TRBV10-3; CDR3 protein: CAISESTGVGEQYF
CDR3 length: 19; J gene: TRBJ2-1; D gene: TRBD2; V gene: TRBV20-1; CDR3 protein: CSARDQTSGTPGGYNEQFF
CDR3 length: 13; J gene: TRBJ2-1; D gene: TRBD2; V gene: TRBV7-9; CDR3 protein: CASSFSGRTEQFF
CDR3 length: 19; J gene: TRBJ2-3; D gene: -; V gene: TRBV5-6; CDR3 protein: CASSSSRLWTASSTDTQYF
CDR3 length: 15; J gene: TRBJ2-1; D gene: -; V gene: TRBV5-1; CDR3 protein: CASRQGGISYNEQFF
CDR3 length: 14; J gene: TRBJ1-1; D gene: -; V gene: TRBV5-1; CDR3 protein: CASSVQGISTEAFF
CDR3 length: 15; J gene: TRBJ1-5; D gene: TRBD1; V gene: TRBV7-8; CDR3 protein: CASSPGGGRGHPQHF
CDR3 length: 14; J gene: TRBJ2-5; D gene: -; V gene: TRBV12-3/TRBV12-4; CDR3 protein: CASSDSAVWTAQYF
CDR3 length: 16; J gene: TRBJ1-5; D gene: -; V gene: TRBV20-1; CDR3 protein: CSADRLYGMGNQPQHF
CDR3 length: 12; J gene: TRBJ1-4; D gene: -; V gene: TRBV12-3/TRBV12-4; CDR3 protein: CASSLVTEKLFF
CDR3 length: 16; J gene: TRBJ2-3; D gene: -; V gene: TRBV7-2; CDR3 protein: CASSFRFSGSTDTQYF
CDR3 length: 13; J gene: TRBJ2-7; D gene: -; V gene: TRBV11-2; CDR3 protein: CASSFDLTYEQYF
CDR3 length: 13; J gene: TRBJ2-1; D gene: -; V gene: TRBV12-3/TRBV12-4; CDR3 protein: CACSGDSYNEQFF
CDR3 length: 14; J gene: TRBJ2-1; D gene: -; V gene: TRBV7-2; CDR3 protein: CASSLVREYNEQFF
CDR3 length: 14; J gene: TRBJ1-5; D gene: -; V gene: TRBV20-1; CDR3 protein: CSAAGAGEYQPQHF
CDR3 length: 11; J gene: TRBJ2-1; D gene: TRBD2; V gene: TRBV29-1; CDR3 protein: CSVEGLAVTVF
CDR3 length: 18; J gene: TRBJ2-7; D gene: -; V gene: TRBV20-1; CDR3 protein: CSARVWGSSETRSYEQYF
CDR3 length: 16; J gene: TRBJ2-7; D gene: -; V gene: TRBV4-1; CDR3 protein: CASSQDTPLLAYEQYF
CDR3 length: 14; J gene: TRBJ2-7; D gene: -; V gene: TRBV7-2; CDR3 protein: CASSKVPGVLEQYF
CDR3 length: 14; J gene: TRBJ2-3; D gene: TRBD2; V gene: TRBV7-2; CDR3 protein: CASSLGTSGDTQYF
CDR3 length: 15; J gene: TRBJ1-4; D gene: -; V gene: TRBV4-3; CDR3 protein: CASSSSPTAAEKLFF
CDR3 length: 12; J gene: TRBJ2-5; D gene: -; V gene: TRBV7-6; CDR3 protein: CASSFIGETQYF
CDR3 length: 15; J gene: TRBJ1-5; D gene: -; V gene: TRBV28; CDR3 protein: CASTEGGGGNQPQHF
CDR3 length: 12; J gene: TRBJ2-5; D gene: -; V gene: TRBV20-1; CDR3 protein: CSASPIKETQYF
CDR3 length: 14; J gene: TRBJ2-5; D gene: -; V gene: TRBV12-3/TRBV12-4; CDR3 protein: CASSLGWVRETQYF
CDR3 length: 14; J gene: TRBJ2-3; D gene: TRBD2; V gene: TRBV29-1; CDR3 protein: CSVRTSKGTDTQYF
CDR3 length: 14; J gene: TRBJ2-3; D gene: TRBD2; V gene: TRBV12-5; CDR3 protein: CASGLQLASDTQYF
CDR3 length: 15; J gene: TRBJ2-1; D gene: -; V gene: TRBV20-1; CDR3 protein: CSARDPTSSYNEQFF